What follows are 17 T cell receptor beta chains derived from one specimen sequenced in a study of cytomegalovirus exposure and HLA in healthy donors. Use of 60 Vbeta and 13 Jbeta primers characterized the PCR. Measured with immunoSEQ multiplex PCR; TCRdb has only the in-frame clones, and not every one. The sample lists approximately 160,000 clones; approximately 79% were seen once. The sequenced sample was PBMCs. The receptors come from a human donor in good health.

This chain connects TRBV6-5 to TRBJ2-1; D is possibly TRBD1 (5 bases). The CDR3 is 14 amino acids. The V gene's germline CDR1 is MNHEY and CDR2 SVGAGI. Trimming shortened V by 8 bases and J by 5 bases, and 16 bases separated the two germline ends. Here the CDR3 reads CASGWGSENNEQFF. CDR3 nucleotides: TGTGCCAGCGGCTGGGGCTCCGAGAACAATGAGCAGTTCTTC.

The rearrangement joins TRBV5-6 to TRBJ2-3; 7 bases line up with TRBD2. The junction had 6 bases not matched to a gene; V was cut back by 2 bases and J by 6 bases. CDR1 is SGHDT, CDR2 YYEEEE, per germline. The CDR3 length is 14 residues. CDR3 in DNA: TGTGCCAGCAGCTTAGCGGGGATGGGGGATACGCAGTATTTT. Translated, it gives CASSLAGMGDTQYF. The full variable domain, its missing parts supplied by reference TRBV5-6 and TRBJ2-3, is DAGVTQSPTHLIKTRGQQVTLRCSPKSGHDTVSWYQQALGQGPQFIFQYYEEEERQRGNFPDRFSGHQFPNYSSELNVNALLLGDSALYLCASSLAGMGDTQYFGPGTRLTVL.

The genes are TRBV19 and TRBJ2-4; 10 bases fit TRBD2. This CDR3 has 20 residues. Germline V gives CDR1 LNHDA, CDR2 SQIVND (reference sequence). With 3 bases clipped from V and 6 bases from J, the junction kept 20 bases outside the gene matches. The CDR3 DNA reads TGTGCCAGTAGTATCACCAGCGGGGGGGCTTCCCAAGGATTATTAAACATTCAGTACTTC. This gives the protein CASSITSGGASQGLLNIQYF.

The chain combines TRBV5-4 with TRBJ1-5, with a tentative D call TRBD1 (5 bases). The CDR3 is made up of 12 amino acids. Per the germline V gene, CDR1 is SGHNT and CDR2 is YYREEE (reference sequence). Trimming took off 2 bases at V and 6 bases at J, with 6 bases between the two ends. CDR3 in DNA: TGTGCCAGCAGCTTCGACAGTCAGCCCCAGCATTTT. Translating it yields CASSFDSQPQHF.

V usage is TRBV27 and J usage is TRBJ1-6; perhaps TRBD1 as D (5 bases). The CDR3 sequence is 13 residues long. Per the germline V gene, CDR1 is MNHEY and CDR2 is SMNVEV (reference sequence). Trimming took off 6 bases at V and 7 bases at J, with 10 bases between the two ends. The DNA for the CDR3 is TGTGCCAGCAGACCCCGACAGAATTCACCCCTCCACTTT. The encoded protein is CASRPRQNSPLHF.

This clone occurred a few times. J is TRBJ1-5 and V is TRBV15; D is unresolved. CDR1 LNHNV and CDR2 YYDKDF come from the germline V gene (reference sequence). This CDR3 is 14 amino acids long. V gave up 0 bases and J gave up 5 bases, with 8 bases separating them. CDR3 DNA sequence: TGTGCCACCAGCAGAGATCCCGGAGATCAGCCCCAGCATTTT. It translates to CATSRDPGDQPQHF. Complete variable domain (other parts from reference TRBV15 and TRBJ1-5): DAMVIQNPRYQVTQFGKPVTLSCSQTLNHNVMYWYQQKSSQAPKLLFHYYDKDFNNEADTPDNFQSRRPNTSFCFLDIRSPGLGDTAMYLCATSRDPGDQPQHFGDGTRLSIL.

The chain recombines TRBV15 with TRBJ1-3; D is ambiguous. The CDR3 has 15 amino acids. The V end lost 0 bases, the J end lost 5 bases, and 11 bases lay between the germline ends. Germline lookup yields CDR1 LNHNV and CDR2 YYDKDF (reference sequence). The CDR3 loop reads CATSRDRSERNTIYF. The CDR3, as DNA: TGTGCCACCAGCAGAGACCGATCGGAGAGAAACACCATATATTTT.

The rearrangement joins TRBV19 to TRBJ2-7; D not certain. Germline V CDR1 and CDR2: LNHDA, SQIVND (reference sequence). Between the trimmed V and J ends, which lost 5 bases and 4 bases, there was a span of 18 bases. This CDR3 spans 15 amino acids. CDR3 amino acids: CASSPLSESHYEQYF. The CDR3 nucleotides are TGTGCCAGTAGTCCCTTGTCCGAAAGCCATTACGAGCAGTACTTC.

CDR3 sequence (DNA): TGTGCCAGCAGCGAAACCGGCCTAGCTTACACAGATACGCAGTATTTT. Translating gives CASSETGLAYTDTQYF. This rearrangement joins TRBV13 to TRBJ2-3; D possibly corresponds to TRBD2 (5 bases). Germline V gene lookup returns CDR1 PRHDT and CDR2 FYEKMQ (reference sequence). V gave up 5 bases and J gave up 2 bases, with 17 bases separating them. This CDR3 spans 16 amino acids.

The CDR3 DNA follows: TGTGCCAGCAGCTTTGTGCGGACCTACGAGCAGTACTTC. Residues: CASSFVRTYEQYF. The chain has TRBV7-2 and TRBJ2-7; no clear D. Trimming took 3 bases from V and 2 from J, leaving 8 bases between them. Germline V gives CDR1 SGHTA, CDR2 FQGNSA. The CDR3 totals 13 residues.

The CDR3 DNA is TGTGCCAGCAGCCGGACCTCGGGGGTCTACAATGAGCAGTTCTTC. Translated: CASSRTSGVYNEQFF. The V and J genes are TRBV7-8 and TRBJ2-1, with D possibly matching TRBD2 (6 bases). The CDR3 extends over 15 amino acids. V lost 5 bases and J lost 3, with 14 bases in between. Germline V gene sequence: CDR1 SGHVS, CDR2 FQNEAQ. Drawing the rest from reference TRBV7-8 and TRBJ2-1, the complete variable domain is GAGVSQSPRYKVAKRGQDVALRCDPISGHVSLFWYQQALGQGPEFLTYFQNEAQLDKSGLPSDRFFAERPEGSVSTLKIQRTQQEDSAVYLCASSRTSGVYNEQFFGPGTRLTVL.

The chain has TRBV4-3 and TRBJ2-3; D remains unclear. The CDR3 spans 15 residues. The germline gives CDR1 LGHNA, CDR2 YSLEER. Trimming removed 1 base at V and 0 bases at J, with 8 bases between. The chain's CDR3 is CASSQVSTSTDTQYF. Here the CDR3 DNA reads TGCGCCAGCAGCCAAGTTTCAACTAGCACAGATACGCAGTATTTT.

The chain combines TRBV11-3 with TRBJ2-1, with 11 bases lining up with TRBD2. The CDR3 covers 16 residues. The germline V gene encodes CDR1 SGHNT and CDR2 YENEEA. V lost 3 bases to trimming and J lost 8 bases; unmatched junction nucleotides: 9. The CDR3 sequence is CASSFPGLAVKHEQFF. For the CDR3, the DNA is TGTGCCAGCAGCTTTCCGGGACTAGCGGTCAAACATGAGCAGTTCTTC.

The sample holds one count of this clone. The gene calls are TRBV10-3 and TRBJ2-1; 7 bases line up with TRBD1. After removal of 7 bases from V and 10 bases from J, the junction contained 4 bases not matched to a gene. This CDR3 contains 11 residues. CDR1 and CDR2 from the germline V gene are ENHRY and SYGVKD. CDR3 amino acids: CAITTGSEQFF. CDR3 DNA sequence: TGTGCCATCACGACAGGGTCGGAGCAGTTCTTC.

The chain carries TRBV19 and TRBJ2-1; TRBD1 matches at 10 bases. Unmatched junction bases numbered 3, after V lost 6 bases and J lost 1 base. Per the germline V gene, CDR1 is LNHDA and CDR2 is SQIVND (reference sequence). The CDR3 totals 15 residues. The CDR3 protein is CASRPGQGSYNEQFF. The DNA for the CDR3 is TGTGCCAGTAGACCGGGACAGGGGTCCTACAATGAGCAGTTCTTC. Full variable domain (missing parts from reference TRBV19 and TRBJ2-1): DGGITQSPKYLFRKEGQNVTLSCEQNLNHDAMYWYRQDPGQGLRLIYYSQIVNDFQKGDIAEGYSVSREKKESFPLTVTSAQKNPTAFYLCASRPGQGSYNEQFFGPGTRLTVL.

The V call is TRBV5-1, the J call TRBJ2-4, with 8 bases fitting TRBD1. Looked up from germline, CDR1 is SGHRS and CDR2 is YFSETQ. Unmatched junction bases numbered 15, after V lost 0 bases and J lost 4 bases. The CDR3 totals 19 residues. The CDR3 sequence: CASSLEGTGRHPPKNIQYF. CDR3 sequence (DNA): TGCGCCAGCAGCTTGGAAGGGACAGGCCGACATCCCCCTAAAAACATTCAGTACTTC.

The V call is TRBV4-1, the J call TRBJ2-3; 12 bases fit TRBD2. Germline V gene data show CDR1 as MGHRA and CDR2 as YSYEKL. The CDR3 extends over 21 amino acids. V trimming: 3 bases; J trimming: 0 bases; junction bases outside the gene matches: 16. The CDR3 reads CASSQESGLAGKWESTDTQYF. In DNA, the CDR3 is TGCGCCAGCAGCCAGGAATCCGGACTAGCGGGGAAATGGGAGAGCACAGATACGCAGTATTTT.